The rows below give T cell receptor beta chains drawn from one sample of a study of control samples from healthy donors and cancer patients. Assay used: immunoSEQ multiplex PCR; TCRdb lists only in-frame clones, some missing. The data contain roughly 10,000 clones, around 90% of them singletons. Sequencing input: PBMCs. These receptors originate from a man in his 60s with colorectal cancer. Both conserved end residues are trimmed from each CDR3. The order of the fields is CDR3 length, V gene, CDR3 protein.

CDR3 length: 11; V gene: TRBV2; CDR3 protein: ASTREGNTEAF
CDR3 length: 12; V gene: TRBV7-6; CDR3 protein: ASSLGGGGGELF
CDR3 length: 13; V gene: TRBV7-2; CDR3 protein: ASSLEGGGNQPQH
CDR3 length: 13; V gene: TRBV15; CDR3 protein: ATSRDRTANTEAF
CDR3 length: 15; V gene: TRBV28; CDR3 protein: ASSLDRGRRMNTEAF
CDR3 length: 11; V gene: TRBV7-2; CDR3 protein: ASSRFQAGEQY
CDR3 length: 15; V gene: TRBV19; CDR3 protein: ASSMDLRGGLTDTQY
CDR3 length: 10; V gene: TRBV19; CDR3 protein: ASSRPDRDYT
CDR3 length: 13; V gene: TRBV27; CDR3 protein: ASSRRGTGTDTQY
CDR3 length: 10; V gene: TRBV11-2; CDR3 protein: ASSLPNTEAF
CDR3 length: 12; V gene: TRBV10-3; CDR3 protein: AISAGDRYSPLH
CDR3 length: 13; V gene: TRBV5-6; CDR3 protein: ASSFGGGRGYEQY
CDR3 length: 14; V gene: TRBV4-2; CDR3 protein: ASSQSDRGGTGELF
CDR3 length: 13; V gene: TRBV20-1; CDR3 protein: SASKGRGDYQPQH
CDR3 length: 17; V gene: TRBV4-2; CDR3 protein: ASSPLAGGPSTGTDTQY
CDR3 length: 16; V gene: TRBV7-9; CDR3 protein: ASSLSPPGTSSGNTIY
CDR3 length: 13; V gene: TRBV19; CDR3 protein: ASSTTLDSIYGYT
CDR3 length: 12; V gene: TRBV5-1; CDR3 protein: ASSLSNDYSPLH
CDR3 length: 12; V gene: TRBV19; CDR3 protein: ASHGQGAPYEQY
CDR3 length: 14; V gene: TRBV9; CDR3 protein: ASSTRQGASSYEQY
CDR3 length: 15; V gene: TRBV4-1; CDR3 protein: ASSPGEASSYNSPLH
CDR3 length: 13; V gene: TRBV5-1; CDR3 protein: ASSLAIQRTGELF
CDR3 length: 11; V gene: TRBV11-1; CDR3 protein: ATSAARSYEQY
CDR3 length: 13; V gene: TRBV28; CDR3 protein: ASSSTGAGANVLT
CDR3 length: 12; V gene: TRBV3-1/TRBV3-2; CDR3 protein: ASSQDHGFYGYT
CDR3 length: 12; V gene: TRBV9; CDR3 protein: ASSNDRANSPLH
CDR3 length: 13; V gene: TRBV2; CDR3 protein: ASNQQGIPGNTIY
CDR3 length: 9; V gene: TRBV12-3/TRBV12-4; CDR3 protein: ASSLRGEAF
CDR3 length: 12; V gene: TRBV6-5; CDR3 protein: ASLFGPKRYGYT
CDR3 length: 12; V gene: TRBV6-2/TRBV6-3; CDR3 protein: ASSDRSSTDTQY
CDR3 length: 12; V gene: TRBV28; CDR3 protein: ASSWVLLSYEQY
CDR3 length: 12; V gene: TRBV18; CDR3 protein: ASSPKGMNTEAF
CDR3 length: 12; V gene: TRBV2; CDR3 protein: ASSETGWYNEQF
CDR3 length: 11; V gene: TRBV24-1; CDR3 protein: ATSDFNGEKLF
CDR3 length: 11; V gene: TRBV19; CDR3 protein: ASSETGRTEAF
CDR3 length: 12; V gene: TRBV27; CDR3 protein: ASSRQFGANVLT
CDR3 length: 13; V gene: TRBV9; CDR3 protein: ASSKGTAYQETQY
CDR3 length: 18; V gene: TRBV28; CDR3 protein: ASRPFGDRVRSSYNSPLH
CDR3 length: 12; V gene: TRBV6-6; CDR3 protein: ASSFRQDTGELF
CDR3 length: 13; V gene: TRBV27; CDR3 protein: ASSLSWSANSPLH
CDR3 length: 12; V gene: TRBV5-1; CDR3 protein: ASSSAQGDTEAF
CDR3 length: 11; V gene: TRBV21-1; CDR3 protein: ASGGGISYEQY
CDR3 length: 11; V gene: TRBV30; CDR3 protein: AGRTGIIYGYT
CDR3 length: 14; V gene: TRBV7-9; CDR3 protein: ASSLGGGASTDTQY